This is a list of T cell receptor beta chains from one sample in a study of T cell responses to AZD1222 COVID-19 vaccine. Repertoires were generated with immunoSEQ multiplex PCR, while TCRdb's copy carries only in-frame clones and drops some. The sample includes 84,000 or so clones, roughly 85% of them seen just once. Specimen: peripheral blood, collected on day 0 of AZD1222 vaccination. Receptors originate from an adult in good health. CDR3s include the opening cysteine and the closing phenylalanine or tryptophan. The D gene is left open where the match is weak. Rows give clone size only sometimes, using once, few, many, or a class for an expanded clone.

v_gene: TRBV27; abundance: .; len: 16; j_gene: TRBJ1-6; d_gene: .; CDR3nt: TGTGCCAGCAGTTTAGAAGGGAGCTCCTATAATTCACCCCTCCACTTT; CDR3aa: CASSLEGSSYNSPLHF
v_gene: TRBV13; abundance: .; len: 12; j_gene: TRBJ2-5; d_gene: .; CDR3nt: TGTGCCAGCAGCCGGCACACAGAGACCCAGTACTTC; CDR3aa: CASSRHTETQYF
v_gene: TRBV5-8; abundance: .; len: 13; j_gene: TRBJ1-5; d_gene: .; CDR3nt: TGTGCCAGCAGCCTCTCGGGAGTTCAGCCCCAGCATTTT; CDR3aa: CASSLSGVQPQHF
v_gene: TRBV5-6; abundance: .; len: 13; j_gene: TRBJ2-3; d_gene: TRBD1; CDR3nt: TGTGCCAGCAGCTTTGGACAGGGGAATACGCAGTATTTT; CDR3aa: CASSFGQGNTQYF
v_gene: TRBV3-1/TRBV3-2; abundance: .; len: 15; j_gene: TRBJ2-6; d_gene: TRBD1; CDR3nt: TGTGCCAGCAGCCAGGGTCACGGGACAGGGTTTGACCTGACTTTC; CDR3aa: CASSQGHGTGFDLTF
v_gene: TRBV27; abundance: .; len: 16; j_gene: TRBJ2-1; d_gene: TRBD2; CDR3nt: TGTGCCAGCAGTTTTAACTCAGCGGGAGATGGAAATGAGCAGTTCTTC; CDR3aa: CASSFNSAGDGNEQFF
v_gene: TRBV30; abundance: once; len: 14; j_gene: TRBJ2-7; d_gene: .; CDR3nt: TGTGCCTGGAAAGTAGGGGAGGGGGTTTACGAGCAGTACTTC; CDR3aa: CAWKVGEGVYEQYF
v_gene: TRBV2; abundance: .; len: 17; j_gene: TRBJ1-5; d_gene: .; CDR3nt: TGTGCCAGCAGTTTTTCCCAGGACGGACGGAGCAATCAGCCCCAGCATTTT; CDR3aa: CASSFSQDGRSNQPQHF
v_gene: TRBV5-1; abundance: .; len: 15; j_gene: TRBJ1-1; d_gene: .; CDR3nt: TGCGCCAGCAGTTTAGACCCGGGACAGAACACTGAAGCTTTCTTT; CDR3aa: CASSLDPGQNTEAFF
v_gene: TRBV4-3; abundance: once; len: 15; j_gene: TRBJ2-1; d_gene: .; CDR3nt: TGCGCCAGCAGCCAAGATTATCTCGTCAGGCATGAGCAGTTCTTC; CDR3aa: CASSQDYLVRHEQFF
v_gene: TRBV18; abundance: .; len: 12; j_gene: TRBJ1-1; d_gene: .; CDR3nt: TGTGCCAGCTCCAGGACTAGCCCTGAAGCTTTCTTT; CDR3aa: CASSRTSPEAFF
v_gene: TRBV6-5; abundance: .; len: 13; j_gene: TRBJ1-5; d_gene: TRBD1; CDR3nt: TGTGCCAGCATCGGGACAGGCGGCCAGCCCCAGCATTTT; CDR3aa: CASIGTGGQPQHF
v_gene: TRBV15; abundance: .; len: 18; j_gene: TRBJ1-5; d_gene: TRBD1; CDR3nt: TGTGCCACCAGTGGAGGGACAGGAGCTACCTTTAACAATCAGCCCCAGCATTTT; CDR3aa: CATSGGTGATFNNQPQHF
v_gene: TRBV27; abundance: .; len: 14; j_gene: TRBJ1-4; d_gene: .; CDR3nt: TGTGCCAGCAGTTGGGACGGAGTCGGAGAAAAACTGTTTTTT; CDR3aa: CASSWDGVGEKLFF
v_gene: TRBV9; abundance: .; len: 17; j_gene: TRBJ1-2; d_gene: TRBD1; CDR3nt: TGTGCCAGCAGCGCCGGATGGGGGACAGGGGGGATCTCTGGCTACACCTTC; CDR3aa: CASSAGWGTGGISGYTF
v_gene: TRBV7-9; abundance: .; len: 14; j_gene: TRBJ2-7; d_gene: .; CDR3nt: TGTGCCAGCAGCTTTTATCCGGCCCCCTACGAGCAGTACTTC; CDR3aa: CASSFYPAPYEQYF
v_gene: TRBV12-5; abundance: .; len: 13; j_gene: TRBJ2-1; d_gene: .; CDR3nt: TGTGCTAGTGGTTCCCCTCCCTACAATGAGCAGTTCTTC; CDR3aa: CASGSPPYNEQFF
v_gene: TRBV5-1; abundance: .; len: 12; j_gene: TRBJ1-2; d_gene: .; CDR3nt: TGCGCCAGCAGCTCCGACCCCGGTGGCTACACCTTC; CDR3aa: CASSSDPGGYTF
v_gene: TRBV7-9; abundance: .; len: 15; j_gene: TRBJ1-2; d_gene: .; CDR3nt: TGTGCCAGCAGCTTACTGGGGGTTGCAGGTCGTGGCTACACCTTC; CDR3aa: CASSLLGVAGRGYTF
v_gene: TRBV18; abundance: .; len: 14; j_gene: TRBJ1-3; d_gene: .; CDR3nt: TGTGCCAGCTCACCGAGGACAGAGGGAAACACCATATATTTT; CDR3aa: CASSPRTEGNTIYF
v_gene: TRBV7-8; abundance: .; len: 14; j_gene: TRBJ1-4; d_gene: TRBD1; CDR3nt: TGTGCCAGCAGCCTGACAGGGGGCCCAGAAAAACTGTTTTTT; CDR3aa: CASSLTGGPEKLFF
v_gene: TRBV6-5; abundance: .; len: 15; j_gene: TRBJ2-3; d_gene: TRBD2; CDR3nt: TGTGCCAGCACCTCAAGCGGGGATAACACAGATACGCAGTATTTT; CDR3aa: CASTSSGDNTDTQYF
v_gene: TRBV4-1; abundance: .; len: 14; j_gene: TRBJ2-2; d_gene: .; CDR3nt: TGCGCCAGCAGCCAAGATCACCCCGCCGGGGAGCTGTTTTTT; CDR3aa: CASSQDHPAGELFF
v_gene: TRBV3-1/TRBV3-2; abundance: once; len: 15; j_gene: TRBJ1-4; d_gene: TRBD1; CDR3nt: TGTGCCAGCAGCCAAGTGCTTCCAGGGGGAGAAAAACTGTTTTTT; CDR3aa: CASSQVLPGGEKLFF